This TCR beta chain is drawn from a study of T cell responses to AZD1222 COVID-19 vaccine. Study-wide background: Second-dose groups at about 4 or about 12 weeks were pooled.

Overall study results and limits: There were repertoire samples only from the period after the peak T cell response.

Remarks on this clone: Its antigen is unidentified.

The CDR3 contains 13 residues. Per the germline V gene, CDR1 is KGHSH and CDR2 is LQKENI. Trimming removed 3 bases at V and 0 bases at J, with 6 bases between. Profiling relied on immunoSEQ multiplex PCR, and the TCRdb table lists in-frame clones only, not all of them. The sample shows roughly 100,000 clones, approximately 88% of them seen only once. The chain joins TRBV18 to TRBJ2-7; perhaps D is TRBD1 or TRBD2 (5 bases each). The sample was peripheral blood, taken on day 0 of AZD1222 vaccination. The TCR originated in an adult in good health. The CDR3 DNA follows: TGTGCCAGCTCACCGGGGGACTCCTACGAGCAGTACTTC. Translation: CASSPGDSYEQYF. Full variable domain (rest looked up from reference TRBV18 and TRBJ2-7): NAGVMQNPRHLVRRRGQEARLRCSPMKGHSHVYWYRQLPEEGLKFMVYLQKENIIDESGMPKERFSAEFPKEGPSILRIQQVVRGDSAAYFCASSPGDSYEQYFGPGTRLTVT.